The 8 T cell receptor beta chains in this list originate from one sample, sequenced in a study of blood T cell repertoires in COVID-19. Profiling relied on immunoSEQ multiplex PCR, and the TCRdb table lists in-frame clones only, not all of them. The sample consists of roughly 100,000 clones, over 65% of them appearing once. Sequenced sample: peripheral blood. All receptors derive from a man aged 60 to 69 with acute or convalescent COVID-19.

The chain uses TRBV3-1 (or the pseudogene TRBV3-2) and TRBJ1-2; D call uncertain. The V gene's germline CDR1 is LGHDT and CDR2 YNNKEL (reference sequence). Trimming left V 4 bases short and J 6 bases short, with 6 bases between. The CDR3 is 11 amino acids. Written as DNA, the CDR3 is TGTGCCAGCAGCCCCGGGAATGGCTACACCTTC. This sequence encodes CASSPGNGYTF.

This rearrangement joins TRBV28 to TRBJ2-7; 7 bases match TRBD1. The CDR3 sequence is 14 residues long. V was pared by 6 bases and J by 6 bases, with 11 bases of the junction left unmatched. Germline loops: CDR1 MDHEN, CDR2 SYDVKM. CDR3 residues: CASSRDRVLIEQYF. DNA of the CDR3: TGTGCCAGCAGCCGCGACAGGGTTTTAATCGAGCAGTACTTC. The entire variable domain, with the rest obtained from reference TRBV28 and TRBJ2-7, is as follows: DVKVTQSSRYLVKRTGEKVFLECVQDMDHENMFWYRQDPGLGLRLIYFSYDVKMKEKGDIPEGYSVSREKKERFSLILESASTNQTSMYLCASSRDRVLIEQYFGPGTRLTVT.

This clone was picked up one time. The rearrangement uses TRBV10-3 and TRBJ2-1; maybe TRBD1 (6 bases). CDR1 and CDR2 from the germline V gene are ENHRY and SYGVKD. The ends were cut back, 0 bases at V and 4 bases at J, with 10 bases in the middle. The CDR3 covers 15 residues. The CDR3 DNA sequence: TGTGCCATCAGTGAGTCGACAGGACAATACAATGAGCAGTTCTTC. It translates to CAISESTGQYNEQFF.

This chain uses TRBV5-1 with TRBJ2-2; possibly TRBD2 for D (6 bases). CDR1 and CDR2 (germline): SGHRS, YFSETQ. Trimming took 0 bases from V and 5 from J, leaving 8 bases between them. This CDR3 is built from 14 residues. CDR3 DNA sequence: TGCGCCAGCAGCTTGGTTGCGGGGACCGGGGAGCTGTTTTTT. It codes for CASSLVAGTGELFF. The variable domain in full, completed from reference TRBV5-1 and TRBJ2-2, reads KAGVTQTPRYLIKTRGQQVTLSCSPISGHRSVSWYQQTPGQGLQFLFEYFSETQRNKGNFPGRFSGRQFSNSRSEMNVSTLELGDSALYLCASSLVAGTGELFFGEGSRLTVL.

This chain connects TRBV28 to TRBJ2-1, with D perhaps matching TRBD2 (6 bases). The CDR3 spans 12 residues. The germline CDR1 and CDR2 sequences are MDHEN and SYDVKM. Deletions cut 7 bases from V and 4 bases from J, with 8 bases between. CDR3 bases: TGTGCCAGCAAGGCGGGATACAATGAGCAGTTCTTC. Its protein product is CASKAGYNEQFF.

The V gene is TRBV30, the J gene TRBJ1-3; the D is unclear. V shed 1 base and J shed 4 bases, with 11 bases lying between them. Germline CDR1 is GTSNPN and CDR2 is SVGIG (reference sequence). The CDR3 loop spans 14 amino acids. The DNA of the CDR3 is TGTGCCTGGAGTGCCGGAGGAAACGGAAACACCATATATTTT. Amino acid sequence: CAWSAGGNGNTIYF. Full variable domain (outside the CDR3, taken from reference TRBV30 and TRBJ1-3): SQTIHQWPATLVQPVGSPLSLECTVEGTSNPNLYWYRQAAGRGLQLLFYSVGIGQISSEVPQNLSASRPQDRQFILSSKKLLLSDSGFYLCAWSAGGNGNTIYFGEGSWLTVV.

The CDR3 bases are TGCGCCAGCAGCCTAGCGACTAGCGGAGCCTACAATGAGCAGTTCTTC. Its protein is CASSLATSGAYNEQFF. V usage is TRBV4-1 and J usage is TRBJ2-1; 9 bases match TRBD2. Germline loops: CDR1 MGHRA, CDR2 YSYEKL. The CDR3 totals 16 residues. The trim removed 4 bases at V and 2 bases at J, leaving 6 bases unmatched.

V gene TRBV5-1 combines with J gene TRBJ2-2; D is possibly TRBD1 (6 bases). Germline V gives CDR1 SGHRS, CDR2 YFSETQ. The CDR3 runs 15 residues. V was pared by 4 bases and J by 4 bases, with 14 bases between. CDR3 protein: CASSPTGSGTGELFF. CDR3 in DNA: TGCGCCAGCAGCCCAACAGGGTCGGGCACCGGGGAGCTGTTTTTT.